What follows are 24 T cell receptor beta chains derived from one specimen sequenced in a study of beta chain features in type 1 diabetes. The authors reverse transcribed all of the isolated RNA, so sequencing captured expressed TCRB transcripts. The table came from immunoSEQ multiplex PCR; TCRdb's copy has only in-frame clones and leaves some out. In the table there are hundreds of thousands of clones, roughly 13% of which are singletons. Sequencing input: naive CD4+ T cells from blood. The source of these receptors is a young man in good health.

The chain recombines TRBV7-6 with TRBJ2-1; D perhaps matches TRBD2 (5 bases). The CDR3 runs to 16 residues. Between the trimmed V and J ends, which lost 1 base and 2 bases, there was a span of 12 bases. Germline V CDR1 and CDR2: SGHVS, FNYEAQ. Here the CDR3 reads CASSLDAGSAYNEQFF. In DNA, the CDR3 is TGTGCCAGCAGCTTAGATGCGGGTTCCGCCTACAATGAGCAGTTCTTC.

The CDR3 DNA reads as TGTGCCAGCAGCTTATCACTTAGCGGGCAAGGGGAGACCCAGTACTTC. Encoded protein: CASSLSLSGQGETQYF. The chain joins TRBV7-2 to TRBJ2-5; 7 bases map to TRBD2. The CDR3 runs 16 residues. Germline V gene data show CDR1 as SGHTA and CDR2 as FQGNSA. V lost 2 bases, J lost 5 bases, and 11 bases stayed unmatched. Filled out from reference TRBV7-2 and TRBJ2-5, the complete variable domain reads GAGVSQSPSNKVTEKGKDVELRCDPISGHTALYWYRQSLGQGLEFLIYFQGNSAPDKSGLPSDRFSAERTGGSVSTLTIQRTQQEDSAVYLCASSLSLSGQGETQYFGPGTRLLVL.

This clone was seen a handful of times. Written as DNA, the CDR3 is TGCGCCAGCAAAAGCAGGTTGCAGGGCCGCGGGGTAGCCTACAATGAGCAGTTCTTC. Amino acids: CASKSRLQGRGVAYNEQFF. This chain links TRBV4-1 with TRBJ2-1, with D perhaps matching TRBD2 (6 bases). V was clipped by 7 bases and J by 2 bases, with 27 bases between them. CDR3 length: 19 amino acids. Germline V lookup: CDR1 MGHRA, CDR2 YSYEKL.

This chain connects TRBV12-5 to TRBJ2-1; 7 bases agree with TRBD1. The germline V gene has CDR1 LGHNT and CDR2 FRNRAP. The CDR3 has 16 residues. Trimming took 6 bases from V and 8 from J; bases not matched to a gene: 16. The CDR3 loop is CASGRNRGLFVDEQFF. DNA for the CDR3: TGTGCTAGTGGGCGAAACAGGGGTTTATTCGTCGATGAGCAGTTCTTC.

The chain has TRBV7-8 and TRBJ1-1; no definite D call. CDR3 length: 15 residues. Per germline, CDR1 SGHVS and CDR2 FQNEAQ. V lost 0 bases, J lost 1 base, and 9 bases lay in between. CDR3 region: CASSLALNRNTEAFF. DNA of the CDR3: TGTGCCAGCAGCTTAGCGCTAAATAGGAACACTGAAGCTTTCTTT.

This chain uses TRBV4-1 with TRBJ2-3, with 8 bases matching TRBD2. This CDR3 has 17 residues. The V segment lost 3 bases and the J segment 4 bases; nucleotides outside the gene matches: 12. Germline loops: CDR1 MGHRA, CDR2 YSYEKL. The DNA for the CDR3 is TGCGCCAGCAGCCAGCCCAGAGCGGGAGTGATCGCAGATACGCAGTATTTT. It translates to CASSQPRAGVIADTQYF.

J is TRBJ2-4 and V is TRBV5-1, with D possibly being TRBD1 (5 bases). The CDR3 has 14 amino acids. V was trimmed by 5 bases and J by 8 bases, leaving 17 bases between them. Germline V gives CDR1 SGHRS, CDR2 YFSETQ. The CDR3 reads CASRSQGGEDIQYF. The CDR3 DNA sequence: TGCGCCAGCAGGAGCCAGGGTGGCGAAGACATTCAGTACTTC.

This clone showed up just a few times. This chain links TRBV27 with TRBJ2-7; the match to TRBD1 covers 9 bases. The CDR3 contains 14 residues. The trim removed 6 bases at V and 0 bases at J, leaving 3 bases unmatched. CDR1 and CDR2 (germline): MNHEY, SMNVEV (reference sequence). The CDR3 region has the DNA TGTGCCAGCAGGGGACAGGGAAGCTCCTACGAGCAGTACTTC. This translates into CASRGQGSSYEQYF.

Only a few counts were recorded for this clone. The genes are TRBV11-3 and TRBJ2-4, with D possibly matching TRBD1 (5 bases). The CDR3 covers 13 residues. Germline CDR1 is SGHNT and CDR2 is YENEEA. V lost 4 bases and J 13 bases, leaving 17 bases between the germline ends. Here the CDR3 DNA reads TGTGCCAGCAGCTCTATCGAAGGGGCAATCCAGTACTTC. The encoded protein is CASSSIEGAIQYF.

This clone was counted a few times. The V and J genes are TRBV4-2 and TRBJ1-1; D unresolved. This CDR3 contains 16 residues. V lost 4 bases and J 3 bases, leaving 18 bases between the germline ends. Germline V gene lookup returns CDR1 LGHNA and CDR2 YNFKEQ. This CDR3 is CASSPLGGQFDTEAFF. CDR3 in DNA: TGTGCCAGCAGCCCCCTGGGAGGCCAGTTCGACACTGAAGCTTTCTTT.

This clone appeared a few times. The rearrangement uses TRBV5-4 and TRBJ2-2; 11 bases agree with TRBD2. This CDR3 region has 19 residues. With V trimmed by 2 bases and J by 4 bases, 13 bases remained unmatched. CDR1 and CDR2 from the germline V gene are SGHNT and YYREEE (reference sequence). The chain's CDR3 is CASSFFLLLAGVGTGELFF. Here the CDR3 DNA reads TGTGCCAGCAGCTTTTTTCTTTTACTAGCGGGAGTTGGCACCGGGGAGCTGTTTTTT. The variable domain in full, completed from reference TRBV5-4 and TRBJ2-2, reads ETGVTQSPTHLIKTRGQQVTLRCSSQSGHNTVSWYQQALGQGPQFIFQYYREEENGRGNFPPRFSGLQFPNYSSELNVNALELDDSALYLCASSFFLLLAGVGTGELFFGEGSRLTVL.

This clone was recorded a few times. V usage is TRBV28 and J usage is TRBJ2-7; 11 nucleotides align to TRBD2. This CDR3 is built from 13 residues. Trimming removed 7 bases from V and 6 bases from J; junction bases left unmatched: 5. From germline, CDR1 is MDHEN and CDR2 SYDVKM. The CDR3 protein is CASNTGTSGEQYF. As DNA, the CDR3 is TGTGCCAGCAACACCGGGACTAGCGGCGAGCAGTACTTC.

There are a few counts of this clone. The chain joins TRBV28 to TRBJ2-7, with TRBD2 matching 9 bases. Germline trimming cut 9 bases from V and 4 bases from J; bases unmatched to any gene: 7. The CDR3 runs to 13 residues. CDR1 is MDHEN and CDR2 is SYDVKM in the germline V gene. The CDR3 nucleotides read TGTGCCAGTAGAGCTAGCGGGAATTACGAGCAGTACTTC. Its translation is CASRASGNYEQYF.

In its sample, this clone was seen a few times. The chain is built from TRBV2 and TRBJ2-7, with 9 bases identical to TRBD1. V lost 6 bases and J lost 1; bases outside the gene matches: 10. Germline CDR1 and CDR2: SNHLY and FYNNEI. The CDR3 has 16 residues. CDR3 region: CASSNLGTGKSYEQYF. The CDR3 coding sequence is TGTGCCAGCAGCAACCTCGGGACAGGGAAATCCTACGAGCAGTACTTC.

This clone was seen a handful of times. CDR3 residues: CASSPGGGDTIYF. CDR3 bases: TGTGCCAGCAGCCCCGGGGGTGGGGACACCATATATTTT. This chain links TRBV7-2 with TRBJ1-3, with a possible D match to TRBD1 (5 bases). Per the germline V gene, CDR1 is SGHTA and CDR2 is FQGNSA. The ends were cut back, 5 bases at V and 8 bases at J, with 13 bases in the middle. This CDR3 is 13 amino acids long.

Only a few counts were recorded for this clone. V gene TRBV30 combines with J gene TRBJ1-2; weak D call: TRBD1 (6 bases). The CDR3 sequence is 12 residues long. Trimming removed 3 bases from V and 8 bases from J, with 13 bases in between. Germline CDR1 is GTSNPN and CDR2 is SVGIG (reference sequence). CDR3 bases: TGTGCCTGGAGCAGGACAGAAGGGGGCTACACCTTC. It codes for CAWSRTEGGYTF. The full variable domain, in which reference TRBV30 and TRBJ1-2 provide the parts outside the CDR3, is SQTIHQWPATLVQPVGSPLSLECTVEGTSNPNLYWYRQAAGRGLQLLFYSVGIGQISSEVPQNLSASRPQDRQFILSSKKLLLSDSGFYLCAWSRTEGGYTFGSGTRLTVV.

The J gene is TRBJ1-2, the V gene TRBV7-2; tentative D call: TRBD1 (6 bases). Germline CDR1 and CDR2: SGHTA and FQGNSA. There are 13 residues in the CDR3. V dropped 6 bases and J dropped 4 bases, with 12 bases sitting between them. The CDR3 coding sequence is TGTGCCAGCAGATTGACAGGACCCTATGGCTACACCTTC. Its translation: CASRLTGPYGYTF.

This clone was seen a handful of times. This chain uses TRBV28 with TRBJ1-4; TRBD1 matches 7 bases. CDR1 is MDHEN, CDR2 SYDVKM, per germline. V lost 6 bases to trimming and J lost 7 bases; unmatched junction nucleotides: 8. The CDR3 totals 14 residues. CDR3 nucleotides: TGTGCCAGCAGAGAAAGGGGGCTGCGTGAAAAACTGTTTTTT. It specifies CASRERGLREKLFF.

The chain joins TRBV7-9 to TRBJ2-6; no reliable D call. V was pared by 6 bases and J by 0 bases, with 6 bases between. The CDR3 runs 14 residues. Germline CDR1 reads SEHNR; CDR2 reads FQNEAQ (reference sequence). The CDR3 is CASRSSSGANVLTF. CDR3 sequence (DNA): TGTGCCAGCAGGTCCTCCTCTGGGGCCAACGTCCTGACTTTC. Full variable domain (missing parts from reference TRBV7-9 and TRBJ2-6): DTGVSQNPRHKITKRGQNVTFRCDPISEHNRLYWYRQTLGQGPEFLTYFQNEAQLEKSRLLSDRFSAERPKGSFSTLEIQRTEQGDSAMYLCASRSSSGANVLTFGAGSRLTVL.

J is TRBJ1-2 and V is TRBV28; 7 nucleotides line up with TRBD1. The length of the CDR3 is 15 residues. V lost 5 bases, J lost 4 bases, and 10 bases stayed unmatched. Germline lookup yields CDR1 MDHEN and CDR2 SYDVKM. The CDR3 coding sequence is TGTGCCAGCAGTATATCAGGGGGTAGTAGCTATGGCTACACCTTC. Its protein product is CASSISGGSSYGYTF.

This clone turned up a few times. V usage is TRBV4-2 and J usage is TRBJ2-1; 12 bases align to TRBD2. CDR1 is LGHNA, CDR2 YNFKEQ, per germline. The CDR3 sequence is 15 residues long. J was trimmed by 7 bases and V by 5 bases; bases with no gene match: 6. The CDR3 reads CASSRRTSGENEQFF. The DNA for the CDR3 is TGTGCCAGCAGCAGACGGACTAGCGGGGAGAATGAGCAGTTCTTC.

The chain combines TRBV10-3 with TRBJ1-2; the match to TRBD1 covers 7 bases. The CDR3 is 14 amino acids. Trimming at V came to 3 bases and at J to 4 bases, leaving 5 bases not matched to a gene. Germline assignment: CDR1 ENHRY and CDR2 SYGVKD. CDR3 coding DNA: TGTGCCATCAGTGATAGGGGGCTCAGCTATGGCTACACCTTC. It encodes CAISDRGLSYGYTF.

The chain links TRBV29-1 to TRBJ1-4, with 11 nucleotides matching TRBD1. J was trimmed by 6 bases and V by 7 bases; bases with no gene match: 7. CDR3 length: 14 amino acids. Germline V lookup: CDR1 SQVTM, CDR2 ANQGSEA. CDR3 amino acids: CSASGGQGDEKLFF. The CDR3, as DNA: TGCAGCGCCTCAGGGGGACAGGGGGATGAAAAACTGTTTTTT.

This rearrangement joins TRBV5-4 to TRBJ2-4; 7 bases line up with TRBD2. This CDR3 region has 15 residues. Germline CDR1 reads SGHNT; CDR2 reads YYREEE (reference sequence). The J segment lost 3 bases and the V segment lost 2 bases, leaving 5 bases of the junction unmatched. CDR3 protein: CASSFGAGVKNIQYF. CDR3 DNA: TGTGCCAGCAGCTTCGGGGCGGGAGTCAAAAACATTCAGTACTTC.